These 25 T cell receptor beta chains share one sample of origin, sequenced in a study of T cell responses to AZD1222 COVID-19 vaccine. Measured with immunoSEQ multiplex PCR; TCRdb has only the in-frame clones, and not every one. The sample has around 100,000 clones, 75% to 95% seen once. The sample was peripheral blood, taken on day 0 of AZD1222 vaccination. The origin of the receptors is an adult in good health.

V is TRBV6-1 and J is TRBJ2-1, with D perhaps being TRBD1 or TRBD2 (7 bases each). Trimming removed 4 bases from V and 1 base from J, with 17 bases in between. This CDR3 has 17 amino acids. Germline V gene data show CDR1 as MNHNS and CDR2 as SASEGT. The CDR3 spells CASSGEGQTVSYNEQFF. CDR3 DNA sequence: TGTGCCAGCAGTGGGGAGGGACAGACAGTTTCCTACAATGAGCAGTTCTTC.

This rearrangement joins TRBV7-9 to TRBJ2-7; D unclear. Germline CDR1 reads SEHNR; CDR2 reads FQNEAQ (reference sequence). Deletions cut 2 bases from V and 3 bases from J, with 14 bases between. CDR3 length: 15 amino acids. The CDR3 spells CASSLSSNSNYEQYF. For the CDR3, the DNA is TGTGCCAGCAGCTTATCTTCGAACTCCAACTACGAGCAGTACTTC.

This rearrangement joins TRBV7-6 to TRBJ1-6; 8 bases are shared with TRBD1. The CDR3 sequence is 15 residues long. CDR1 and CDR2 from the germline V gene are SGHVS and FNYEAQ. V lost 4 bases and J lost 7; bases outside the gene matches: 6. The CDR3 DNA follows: TGTGCCAGCAGCTCGGACAGGGTCCAAAATTCACCCCTCCACTTT. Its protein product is CASSSDRVQNSPLHF.

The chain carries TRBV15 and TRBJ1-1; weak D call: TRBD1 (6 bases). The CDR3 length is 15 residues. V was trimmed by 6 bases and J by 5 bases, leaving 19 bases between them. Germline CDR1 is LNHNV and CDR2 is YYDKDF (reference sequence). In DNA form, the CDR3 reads TGTGCCACCAGTAAGGGGGGGGGCGCTTCGACTGAAGCTTTCTTT. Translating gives CATSKGGGASTEAFF.

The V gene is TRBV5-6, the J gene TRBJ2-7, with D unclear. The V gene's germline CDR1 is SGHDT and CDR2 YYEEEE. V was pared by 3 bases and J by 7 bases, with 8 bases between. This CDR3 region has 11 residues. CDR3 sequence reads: CASSYSGEQYF. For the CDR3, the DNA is TGTGCCAGCAGCTATAGTGGTGAGCAGTACTTC.

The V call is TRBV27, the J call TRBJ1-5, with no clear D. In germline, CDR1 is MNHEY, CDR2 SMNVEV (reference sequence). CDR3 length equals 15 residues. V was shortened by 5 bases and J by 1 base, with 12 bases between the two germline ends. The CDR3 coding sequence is TGTGCCAGCAGTGCCGCTGTGGGAAGCAATCAGCCCCAGCATTTT. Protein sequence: CASSAAVGSNQPQHF.

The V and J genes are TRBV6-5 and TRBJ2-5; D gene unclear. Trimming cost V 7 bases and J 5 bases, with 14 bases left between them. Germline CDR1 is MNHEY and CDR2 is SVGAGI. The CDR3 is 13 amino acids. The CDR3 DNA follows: TGTGCCAGCAATCGTGGAGTGGGGGAGACCCAGTACTTC. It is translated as CASNRGVGETQYF.

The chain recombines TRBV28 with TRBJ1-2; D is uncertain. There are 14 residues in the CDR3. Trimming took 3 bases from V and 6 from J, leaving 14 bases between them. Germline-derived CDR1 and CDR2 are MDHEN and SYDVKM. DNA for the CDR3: TGTGCCAGCAGTTTCCCAGGCAGAGTCGATGGCTACACCTTC. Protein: CASSFPGRVDGYTF.

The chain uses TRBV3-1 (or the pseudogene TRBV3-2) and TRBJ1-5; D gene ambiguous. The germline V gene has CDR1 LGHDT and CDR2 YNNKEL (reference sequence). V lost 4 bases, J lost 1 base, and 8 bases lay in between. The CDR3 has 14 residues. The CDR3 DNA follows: TGTGCCAGCAGCCCCGTAGGCAGCAATCAGCCCCAGCATTTT. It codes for CASSPVGSNQPQHF.

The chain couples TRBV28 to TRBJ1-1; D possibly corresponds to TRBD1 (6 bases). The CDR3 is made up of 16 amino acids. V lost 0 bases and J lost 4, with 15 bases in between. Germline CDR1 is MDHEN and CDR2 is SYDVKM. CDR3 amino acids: CASSLWGGEETTEAFF. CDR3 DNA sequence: TGTGCCAGCAGTTTATGGGGGGGCGAGGAAACCACTGAAGCTTTCTTT.

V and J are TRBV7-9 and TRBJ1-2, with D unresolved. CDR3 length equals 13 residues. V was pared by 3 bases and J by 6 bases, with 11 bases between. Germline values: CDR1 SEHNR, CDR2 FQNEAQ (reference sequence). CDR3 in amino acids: CASSFMGPDGYTF. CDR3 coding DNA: TGTGCCAGCAGCTTCATGGGCCCTGATGGCTACACCTTC.

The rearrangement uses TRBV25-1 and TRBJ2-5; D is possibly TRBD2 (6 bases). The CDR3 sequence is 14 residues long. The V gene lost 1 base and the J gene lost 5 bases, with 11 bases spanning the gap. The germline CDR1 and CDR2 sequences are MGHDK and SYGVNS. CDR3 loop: CASSEFGGHETQYF. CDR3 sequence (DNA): TGTGCCAGCAGTGAATTCGGGGGTCACGAGACCCAGTACTTC.

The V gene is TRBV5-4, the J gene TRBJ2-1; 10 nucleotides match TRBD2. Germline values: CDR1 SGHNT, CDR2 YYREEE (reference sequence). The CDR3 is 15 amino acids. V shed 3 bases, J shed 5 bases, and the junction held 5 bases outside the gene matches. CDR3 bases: TGTGCCAGCAGCTACACTAGCGGGGACCACAATGAGCAGTTCTTC. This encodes CASSYTSGDHNEQFF.

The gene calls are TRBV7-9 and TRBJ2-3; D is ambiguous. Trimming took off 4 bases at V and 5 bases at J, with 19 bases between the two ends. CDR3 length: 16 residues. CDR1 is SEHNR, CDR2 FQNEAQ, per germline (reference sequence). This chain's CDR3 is CASSSVSSVVGDTQYF. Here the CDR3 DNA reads TGTGCCAGCAGCTCGGTCTCTAGTGTTGTTGGAGATACGCAGTATTTT.

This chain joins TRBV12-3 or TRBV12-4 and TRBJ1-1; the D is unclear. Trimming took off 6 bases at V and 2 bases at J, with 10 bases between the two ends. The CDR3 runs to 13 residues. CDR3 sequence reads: CASRTDSNTEAFF. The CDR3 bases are TGTGCCAGCAGAACAGACTCCAACACTGAAGCTTTCTTT.

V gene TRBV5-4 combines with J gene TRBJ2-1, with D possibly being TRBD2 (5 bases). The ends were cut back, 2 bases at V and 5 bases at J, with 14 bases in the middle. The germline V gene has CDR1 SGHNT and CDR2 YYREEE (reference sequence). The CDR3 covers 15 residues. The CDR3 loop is CASSFPGVKHNEQFF. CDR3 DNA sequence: TGTGCCAGCAGCTTTCCCGGGGTCAAACACAATGAGCAGTTCTTC. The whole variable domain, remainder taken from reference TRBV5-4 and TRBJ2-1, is ETGVTQSPTHLIKTRGQQVTLRCSSQSGHNTVSWYQQALGQGPQFIFQYYREEENGRGNFPPRFSGLQFPNYSSELNVNALELDDSALYLCASSFPGVKHNEQFFGPGTRLTVL.

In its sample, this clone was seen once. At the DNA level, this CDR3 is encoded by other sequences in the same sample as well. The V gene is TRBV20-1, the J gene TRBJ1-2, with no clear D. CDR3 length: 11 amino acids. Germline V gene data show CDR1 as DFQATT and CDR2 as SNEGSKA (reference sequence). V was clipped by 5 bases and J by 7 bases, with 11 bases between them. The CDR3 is CSAPQGGGYTF. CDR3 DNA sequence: TGCAGTGCTCCCCAAGGCGGTGGCTACACCTTC.

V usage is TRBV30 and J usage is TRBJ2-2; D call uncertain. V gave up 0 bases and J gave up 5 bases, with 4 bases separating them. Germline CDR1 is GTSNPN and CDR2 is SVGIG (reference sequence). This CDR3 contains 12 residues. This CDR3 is CAWSVVTGELFF. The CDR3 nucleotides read TGTGCCTGGAGTGTAGTGACCGGGGAGCTGTTTTTT.

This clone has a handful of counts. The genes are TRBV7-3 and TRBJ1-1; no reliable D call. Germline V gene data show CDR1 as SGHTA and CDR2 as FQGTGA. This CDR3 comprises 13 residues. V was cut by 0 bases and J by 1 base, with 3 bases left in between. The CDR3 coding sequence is TGTGCCAGCAGCTTAACGCCGAACACTGAAGCTTTCTTT. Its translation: CASSLTPNTEAFF. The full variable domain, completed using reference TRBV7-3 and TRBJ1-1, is GAGVSQTPSNKVTEKGKYVELRCDPISGHTALYWYRQSLGQGPEFLIYFQGTGAADDSGLPNDRFFAVRPEGSVSTLKIQRTERGDSAVYLCASSLTPNTEAFFGQGTRLTVV.

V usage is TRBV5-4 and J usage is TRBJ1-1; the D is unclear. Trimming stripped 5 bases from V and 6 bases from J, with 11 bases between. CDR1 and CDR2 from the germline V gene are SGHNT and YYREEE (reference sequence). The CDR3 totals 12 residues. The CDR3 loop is CASSRPLAEAFF. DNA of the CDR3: TGTGCCAGCAGTCGGCCTCTGGCTGAAGCTTTCTTT.

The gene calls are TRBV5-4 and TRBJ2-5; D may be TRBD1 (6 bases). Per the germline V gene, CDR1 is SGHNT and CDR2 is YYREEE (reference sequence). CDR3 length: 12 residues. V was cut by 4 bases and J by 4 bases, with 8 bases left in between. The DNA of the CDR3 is TGTGCCAGCAGCGGGGACACAGAGACCCAGTACTTC. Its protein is CASSGDTETQYF. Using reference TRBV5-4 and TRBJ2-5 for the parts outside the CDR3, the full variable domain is ETGVTQSPTHLIKTRGQQVTLRCSSQSGHNTVSWYQQALGQGPQFIFQYYREEENGRGNFPPRFSGLQFPNYSSELNVNALELDDSALYLCASSGDTETQYFGPGTRLLVL.

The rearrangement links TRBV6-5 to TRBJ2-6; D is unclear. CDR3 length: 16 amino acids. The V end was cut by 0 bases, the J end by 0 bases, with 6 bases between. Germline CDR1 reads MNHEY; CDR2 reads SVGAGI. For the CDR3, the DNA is TGTGCCAGCAGTTACTCGAGGAGCTCTGGGGCCAACGTCCTGACTTTC. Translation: CASSYSRSSGANVLTF.

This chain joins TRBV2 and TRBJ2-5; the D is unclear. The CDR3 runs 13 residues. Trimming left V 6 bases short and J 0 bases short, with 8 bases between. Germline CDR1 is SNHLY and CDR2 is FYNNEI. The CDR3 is CASSQNYQETQYF. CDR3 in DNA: TGTGCCAGCAGCCAGAACTACCAAGAGACCCAGTACTTC.

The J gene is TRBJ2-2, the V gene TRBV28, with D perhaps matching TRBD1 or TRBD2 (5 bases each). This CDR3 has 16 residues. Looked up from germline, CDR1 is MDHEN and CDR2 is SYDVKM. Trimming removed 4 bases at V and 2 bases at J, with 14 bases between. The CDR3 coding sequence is TGTGCCAGCAGTTCACGATGGGACCTTAACACCGGGGAGCTGTTTTTT. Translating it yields CASSSRWDLNTGELFF. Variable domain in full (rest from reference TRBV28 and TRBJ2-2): DVKVTQSSRYLVKRTGEKVFLECVQDMDHENMFWYRQDPGLGLRLIYFSYDVKMKEKGDIPEGYSVSREKKERFSLILESASTNQTSMYLCASSSRWDLNTGELFFGEGSRLTVL.

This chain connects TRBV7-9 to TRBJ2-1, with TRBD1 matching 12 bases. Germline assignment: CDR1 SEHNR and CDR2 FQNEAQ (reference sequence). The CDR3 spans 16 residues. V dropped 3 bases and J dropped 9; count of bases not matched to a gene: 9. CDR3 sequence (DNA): TGTGCCAGCAGCTTGTCTTGGGACAGGGGGCATGGTGAGCAGTTCTTC. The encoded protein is CASSLSWDRGHGEQFF.